This T cell receptor (beta chain) derives from a study of response to subunit inactivated influenza vaccine. V was pared by 0 bases and J by 3 bases, with 11 bases between. The CDR3 runs to 15 residues. Germline V gene sequence: CDR1 LGHNA, CDR2 YSLEER. TCRdb reprocessed the RT-PCR reads via MiXCR and lists one record per CDR3 protein. Among almost 600,000 distinct CDR3 sequences, approximately 14% were seen once, and the ten largest hold around 10%. The clonotype comes from a man aged 50 or older who received an inactivated influenza vaccine. This specimen consisted of PBMCs from blood, obtained less than 13 days after vaccination. The chain recombines TRBV4-3 with TRBJ1-1; no reliable D call. CDR3 amino acids: CASSQDQKEDTEAFF. Written as DNA, the CDR3 is TGCGCCAGCAGCCAAGATCAGAAGGAAGACACTGAAGCTTTCTTT.